These T cell receptor beta chains were read from a single sample in a study of OX40 agonist ivuxolimab in advanced cancers. Assay used: immunoSEQ multiplex PCR; TCRdb lists only in-frame clones, some missing. The data show 53,000 or so clones, roughly 92% seen once. The specimen comprised CD4+ or CD8+ T cells sorted from blood, sampled in a trial of the OX40 agonist ivuxolimab. These receptors originate from an adult with an advanced solid tumor such as melanoma, head and neck, liver or kidney cancer. CDR3s include the opening cysteine and the closing phenylalanine or tryptophan. A D gene is named only where the DNA matches it firmly. Clone size is shown for a subset of rows, as once, few, many or a class of expanded clone.

j_call v_call clone_size d_call cdr3_aa cdr3_nt
TRBJ2-7 TRBV19 medium-sized . CASSTTPRHTYEQYF TGTGCCAGTAGTACTACGCCGAGACACACCTACGAGCAGTACTTC
TRBJ2-3 TRBV4-1 . . CASSQDSSSTDTQYF TGCGCCAGCAGCCAAGATTCCAGTAGCACAGATACGCAGTATTTT
TRBJ2-7 TRBV11-2 . . CASSFGGFAYEQYF TGTGCCAGCAGCTTCGGGGGATTCGCCTACGAGCAGTACTTC
TRBJ2-2 TRBV9 . . CASSVELNLGPTPGELFF TGTGCCAGCAGCGTAGAGCTCAATCTGGGACCGACCCCCGGGGAGCTGTTTTTT
TRBJ2-1 TRBV5-5 . . CASSLAGNEQFF TGTGCCAGCAGCTTGGCCGGCAATGAGCAGTTCTTC
TRBJ2-1 TRBV6-4 . TRBD1 CASSPGTGHNNEQFF TGTGCCAGCAGTCCCGGGACAGGGCATAACAATGAGCAGTTCTTC
TRBJ2-7 TRBV7-6 . . CASSLGSDYEQYF TGTGCCAGCAGCCTGGGGTCGGACTACGAGCAGTACTTC
TRBJ2-7 TRBV7-6 . TRBD1 CASSLGTESYEQYF TGTGCCAGCAGCCTCGGGACAGAGTCCTACGAGCAGTACTTC
TRBJ2-1 TRBV29-1 . TRBD1 CSVEDPWDRGYNEQFF TGCAGCGTTGAAGACCCCTGGGACAGGGGTTACAATGAGCAGTTCTTC
TRBJ1-4 TRBV9 . . CASSVQGDTNEKLFF TGTGCCAGCAGCGTACAGGGAGATACTAATGAAAAACTGTTTTTT
TRBJ1-1 TRBV9 . TRBD1 CASSVGDRGWMNTEAFF TGTGCCAGCAGCGTAGGGGACAGGGGTTGGATGAACACTGAAGCTTTCTTT
TRBJ1-5 TRBV19 . . CASSIFGQASNQPQHF TGTGCCAGTAGTATTTTTGGGCAGGCGAGCAATCAGCCCCAGCATTTT
TRBJ2-7 TRBV27 . . CASSLGSTYEQYF TGTGCCAGCAGTTTGGGGTCCACCTACGAGCAGTACTTC
TRBJ2-7 TRBV6-6 . . CASLFDSHSYEQYF TGTGCCAGCCTCTTTGACAGTCACTCCTACGAGCAGTACTTC
TRBJ2-7 TRBV7-8 . TRBD2 CASSLLAGGGEQYF TGTGCCAGCAGCTTACTAGCGGGAGGAGGCGAGCAGTACTTC
TRBJ2-2 TRBV5-3 . TRBD2 CARSPGLAGTGELFF TGTGCCAGATCGCCGGGACTAGCGGGGACCGGGGAGCTGTTTTTT